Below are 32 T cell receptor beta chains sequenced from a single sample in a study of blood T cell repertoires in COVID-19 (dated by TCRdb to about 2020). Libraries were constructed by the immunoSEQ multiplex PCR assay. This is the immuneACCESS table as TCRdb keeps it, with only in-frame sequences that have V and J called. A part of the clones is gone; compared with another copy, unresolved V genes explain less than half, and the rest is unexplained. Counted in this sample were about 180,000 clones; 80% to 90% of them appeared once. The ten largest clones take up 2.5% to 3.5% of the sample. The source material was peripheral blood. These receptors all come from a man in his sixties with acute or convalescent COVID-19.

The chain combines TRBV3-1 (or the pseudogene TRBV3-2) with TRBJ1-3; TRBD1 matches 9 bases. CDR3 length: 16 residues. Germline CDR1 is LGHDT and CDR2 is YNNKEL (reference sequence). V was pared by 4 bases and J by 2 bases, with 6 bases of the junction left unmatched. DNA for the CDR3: TGTGCCAGCAGCCGAAAAGGACAGGGGACTGGAAACACCATATATTTT. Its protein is CASSRKGQGTGNTIYF.

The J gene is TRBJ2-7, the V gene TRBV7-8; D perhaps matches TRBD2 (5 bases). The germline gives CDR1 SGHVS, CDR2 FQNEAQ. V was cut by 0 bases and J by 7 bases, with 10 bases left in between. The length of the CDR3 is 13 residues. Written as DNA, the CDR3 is TGTGCCAGCAGCTTAGCGCGGGCAGGTGAGCAGTACTTC. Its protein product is CASSLARAGEQYF.

CDR3 sequence (DNA): TGTGCCAGCAGCCAGGGCCCGAATCAGCCCCAGCATTTT. As protein: CASSQGPNQPQHF. The J gene is TRBJ1-5, the V gene TRBV3-1 (or the pseudogene TRBV3-2); D unresolved. CDR1 is LGHDT, CDR2 YNNKEL, per germline (reference sequence). The CDR3 loop spans 13 amino acids. Trimming removed 3 bases at V and 4 bases at J, with 7 bases between.

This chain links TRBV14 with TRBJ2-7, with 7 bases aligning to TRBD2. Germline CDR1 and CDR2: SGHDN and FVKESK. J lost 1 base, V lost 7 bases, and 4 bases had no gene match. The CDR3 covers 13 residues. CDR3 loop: CASNDGRSYEQYF. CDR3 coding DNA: TGTGCCAGCAATGACGGGAGGTCCTACGAGCAGTACTTC.

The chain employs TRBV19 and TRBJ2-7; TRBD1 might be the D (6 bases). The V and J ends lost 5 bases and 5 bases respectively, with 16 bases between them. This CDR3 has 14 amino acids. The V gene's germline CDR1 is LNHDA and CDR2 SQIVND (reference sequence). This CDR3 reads CASSVADRLHEQYF. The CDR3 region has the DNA TGTGCCAGTAGTGTCGCCGACAGGCTCCACGAGCAGTACTTC.

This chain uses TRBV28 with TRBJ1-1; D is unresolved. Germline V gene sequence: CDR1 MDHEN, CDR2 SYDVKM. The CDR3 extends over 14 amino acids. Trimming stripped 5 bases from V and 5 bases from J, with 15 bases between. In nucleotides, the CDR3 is TGTGCCAGCAGTCCTCCCGGGCGGAGGACTGAAGCTTTCTTT. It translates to CASSPPGRRTEAFF.

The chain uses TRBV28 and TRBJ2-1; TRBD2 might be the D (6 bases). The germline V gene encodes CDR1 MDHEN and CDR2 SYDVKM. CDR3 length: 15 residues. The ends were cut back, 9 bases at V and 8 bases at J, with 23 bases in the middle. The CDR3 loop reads CASRGGRVRRDEQFF. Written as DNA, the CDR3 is TGTGCCAGTCGCGGAGGGCGAGTGCGTCGGGATGAGCAGTTCTTC. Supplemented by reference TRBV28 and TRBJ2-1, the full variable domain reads DVKVTQSSRYLVKRTGEKVFLECVQDMDHENMFWYRQDPGLGLRLIYFSYDVKMKEKGDIPEGYSVSREKKERFSLILESASTNQTSMYLCASRGGRVRRDEQFFGPGTRLTVL.

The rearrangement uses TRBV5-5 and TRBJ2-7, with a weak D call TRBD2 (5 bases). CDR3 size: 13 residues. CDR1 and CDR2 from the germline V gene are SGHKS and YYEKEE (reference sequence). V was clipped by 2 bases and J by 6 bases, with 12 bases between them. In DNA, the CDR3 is TGTGCCAGCAGCTTCGATCGGAGGAGCGAGCAGTACTTC. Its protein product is CASSFDRRSEQYF.

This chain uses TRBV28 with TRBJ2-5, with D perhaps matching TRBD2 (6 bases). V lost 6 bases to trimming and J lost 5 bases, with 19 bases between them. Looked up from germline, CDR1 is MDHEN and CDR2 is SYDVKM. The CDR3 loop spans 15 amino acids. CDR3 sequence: CASSTQAPRGETQYF. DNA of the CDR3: TGTGCCAGCAGCACCCAGGCCCCCCGGGGGGAGACCCAGTACTTC.

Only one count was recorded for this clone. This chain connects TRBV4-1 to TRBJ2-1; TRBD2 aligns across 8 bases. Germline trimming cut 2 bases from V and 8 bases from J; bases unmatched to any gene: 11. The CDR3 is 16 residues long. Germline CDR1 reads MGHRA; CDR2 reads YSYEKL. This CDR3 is CASSQPLRREADEQFF. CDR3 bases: TGCGCCAGCAGCCAACCCCTCCGGCGGGAGGCTGATGAGCAGTTCTTC.

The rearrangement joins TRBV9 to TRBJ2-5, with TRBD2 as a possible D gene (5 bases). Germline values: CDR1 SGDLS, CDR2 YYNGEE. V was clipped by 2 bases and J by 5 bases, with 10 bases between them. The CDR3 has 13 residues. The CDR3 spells CASSVSLGETQYF. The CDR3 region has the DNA TGTGCCAGCAGCGTTTCACTAGGGGAGACCCAGTACTTC.

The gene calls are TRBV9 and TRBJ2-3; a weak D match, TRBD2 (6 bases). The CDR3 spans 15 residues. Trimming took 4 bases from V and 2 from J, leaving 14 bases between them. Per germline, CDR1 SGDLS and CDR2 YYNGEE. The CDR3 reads CASSSSGLNTDTQYF. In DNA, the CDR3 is TGTGCCAGCAGCTCCAGCGGGCTAAACACAGATACGCAGTATTTT.

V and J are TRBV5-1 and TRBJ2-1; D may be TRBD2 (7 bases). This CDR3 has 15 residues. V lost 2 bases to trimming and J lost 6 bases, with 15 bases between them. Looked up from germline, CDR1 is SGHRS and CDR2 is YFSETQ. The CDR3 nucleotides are TGCGCCAGCAGCTTAGGGGGGGCGCCTCGCAATGAGCAGTTCTTC. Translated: CASSLGGAPRNEQFF.

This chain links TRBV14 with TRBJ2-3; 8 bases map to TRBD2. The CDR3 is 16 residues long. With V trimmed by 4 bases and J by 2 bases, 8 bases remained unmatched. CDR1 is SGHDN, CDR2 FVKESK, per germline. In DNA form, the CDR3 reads TGTGCCAGCAGCCCGCGGGGCGGGAGGCTCACAGATACGCAGTATTTT. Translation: CASSPRGGRLTDTQYF.

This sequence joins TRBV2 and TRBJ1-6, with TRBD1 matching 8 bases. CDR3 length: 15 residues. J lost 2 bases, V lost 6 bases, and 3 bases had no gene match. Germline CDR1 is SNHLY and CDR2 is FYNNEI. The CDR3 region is CASRTGQAYNSPLHF. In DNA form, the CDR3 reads TGTGCCAGCAGGACGGGACAGGCCTATAATTCACCCCTCCACTTT.

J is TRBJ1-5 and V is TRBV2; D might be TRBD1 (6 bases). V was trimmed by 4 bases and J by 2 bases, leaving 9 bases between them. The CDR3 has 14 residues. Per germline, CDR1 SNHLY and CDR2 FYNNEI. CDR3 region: CASSVSGGNQPQHF. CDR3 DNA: TGTGCCAGCAGTGTGTCAGGGGGCAATCAGCCCCAGCATTTT. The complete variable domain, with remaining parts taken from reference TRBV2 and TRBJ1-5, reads EPEVTQTPSHQVTQMGQEVILRCVPISNHLYFYWYRQILGQKVEFLVSFYNNEISEKSEIFDDQFSVERPDGSNFTLKIRSTKLEDSAMYFCASSVSGGNQPQHFGDGTRLSIL.

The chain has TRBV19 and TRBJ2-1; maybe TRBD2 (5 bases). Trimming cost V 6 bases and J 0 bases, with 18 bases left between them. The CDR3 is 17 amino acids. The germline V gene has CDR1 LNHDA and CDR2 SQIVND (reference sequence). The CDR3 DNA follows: TGTGCCAGTAGATCAGCGGCGACCTCGAGCTCCTACAATGAGCAGTTCTTC. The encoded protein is CASRSAATSSSYNEQFF.

The CDR3 nucleotides are TGTGCCAGCACCGCCCCTGGGAGAGGATTGAACACCGGGGAGCTGTTTTTT. Protein product: CASTAPGRGLNTGELFF. The chain has TRBV5-4 and TRBJ2-2; D possibly corresponds to TRBD2 (5 bases). The V end was cut by 6 bases, the J end by 1 base, with 19 bases between. Germline CDR1 and CDR2: SGHNT and YYREEE (reference sequence). This CDR3 spans 17 amino acids.

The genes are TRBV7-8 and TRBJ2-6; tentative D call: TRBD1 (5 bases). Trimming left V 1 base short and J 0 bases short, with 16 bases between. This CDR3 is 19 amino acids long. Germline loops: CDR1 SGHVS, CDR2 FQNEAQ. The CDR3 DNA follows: TGTGCCAGCAGCTTAGGGGGCTGGGGCCACCGCTCTGGGGCCAACGTCCTGACTTTC. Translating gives CASSLGGWGHRSGANVLTF.

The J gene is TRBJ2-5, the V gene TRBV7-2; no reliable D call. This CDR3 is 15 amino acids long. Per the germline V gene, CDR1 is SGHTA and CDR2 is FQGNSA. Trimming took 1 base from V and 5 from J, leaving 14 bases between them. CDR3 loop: CASSLGRWRWETQYF. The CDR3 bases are TGTGCCAGCAGCTTAGGGAGATGGAGATGGGAGACCCAGTACTTC.

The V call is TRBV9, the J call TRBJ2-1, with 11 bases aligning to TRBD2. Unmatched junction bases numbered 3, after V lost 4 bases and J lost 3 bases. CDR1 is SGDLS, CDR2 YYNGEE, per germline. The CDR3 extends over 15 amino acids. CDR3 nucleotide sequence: TGTGCCAGCAGCATCGGGACTAGCGGCTACAATGAGCAGTTCTTC. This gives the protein CASSIGTSGYNEQFF.

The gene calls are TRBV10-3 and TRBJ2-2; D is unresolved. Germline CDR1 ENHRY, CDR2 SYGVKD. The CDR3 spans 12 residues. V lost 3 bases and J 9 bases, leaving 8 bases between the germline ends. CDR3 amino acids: CAISENRWELFF. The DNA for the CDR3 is TGTGCCATCAGTGAAAATCGTTGGGAGCTGTTTTTT.

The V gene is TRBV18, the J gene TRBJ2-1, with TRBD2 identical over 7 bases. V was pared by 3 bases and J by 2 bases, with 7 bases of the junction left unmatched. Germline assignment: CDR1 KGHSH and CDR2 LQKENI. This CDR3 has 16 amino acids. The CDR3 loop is CASSPREGEAYNEQFF. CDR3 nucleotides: TGTGCCAGCTCACCGAGGGAGGGAGAGGCCTACAATGAGCAGTTCTTC.

CDR3 protein: CATSQQGSTDTQYF. CDR3 in DNA: TGTGCCACCAGCCAACAGGGAAGCACAGATACGCAGTATTTT. This chain links TRBV24-1 with TRBJ2-3; TRBD1 is a possible D gene (6 bases). There are 14 residues in the CDR3. The germline gives CDR1 KGHDR, CDR2 SFDVKD. Trimming took 7 bases from V and 0 from J, leaving 10 bases between them.

The CDR3 DNA is TGCGCCAGCAGTCAAGATGCGGGAGACTACGAGCAGTACTTC. Its protein is CASSQDAGDYEQYF. The V gene is TRBV23-1, the J gene TRBJ2-7; 7 bases are a match to TRBD2. TRBV23-1 is an ORF, and what it does is uncertain. The CDR3 is 14 amino acids. The junction had 4 bases not matched to a gene; V was cut back by 2 bases and J by 3 bases.

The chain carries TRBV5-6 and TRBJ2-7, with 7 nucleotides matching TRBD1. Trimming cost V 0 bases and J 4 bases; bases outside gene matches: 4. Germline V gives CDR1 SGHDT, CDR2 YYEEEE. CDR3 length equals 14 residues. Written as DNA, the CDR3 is TGTGCCAGCAGCTTGGTCCAGGGGGTGTACGAGCAGTACTTC. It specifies CASSLVQGVYEQYF.

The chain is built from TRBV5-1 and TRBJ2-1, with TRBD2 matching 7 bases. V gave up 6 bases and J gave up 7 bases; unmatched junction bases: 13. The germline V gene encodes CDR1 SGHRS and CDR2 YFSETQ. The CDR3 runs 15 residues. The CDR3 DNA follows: TGCGCCAGCACCCCGGGCGGGAGATCCGTAAATGAGCAGTTCTTC. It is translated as CASTPGGRSVNEQFF.

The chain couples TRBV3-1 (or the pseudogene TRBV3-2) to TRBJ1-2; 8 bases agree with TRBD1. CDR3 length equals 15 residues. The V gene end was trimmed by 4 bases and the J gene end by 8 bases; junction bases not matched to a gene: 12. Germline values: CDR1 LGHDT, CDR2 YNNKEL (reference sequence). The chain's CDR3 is CASSPRGLESGGYTF. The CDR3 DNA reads TGTGCCAGCAGCCCCAGGGGGCTGGAGTCAGGAGGCTACACCTTC.

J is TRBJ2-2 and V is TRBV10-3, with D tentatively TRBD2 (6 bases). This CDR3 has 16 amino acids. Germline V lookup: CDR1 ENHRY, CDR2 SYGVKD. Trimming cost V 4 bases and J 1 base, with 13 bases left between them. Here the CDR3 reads CAISASGSGNTGELFF. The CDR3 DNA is TGTGCCATCAGTGCAAGTGGTAGCGGGAACACCGGGGAGCTGTTTTTT.

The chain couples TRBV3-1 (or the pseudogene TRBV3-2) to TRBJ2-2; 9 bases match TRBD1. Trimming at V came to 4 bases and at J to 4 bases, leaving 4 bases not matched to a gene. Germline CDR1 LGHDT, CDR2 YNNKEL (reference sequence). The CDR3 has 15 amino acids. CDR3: CASSRGTGSTGELFF. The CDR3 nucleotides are TGTGCCAGCAGCCGGGGGACAGGGTCCACCGGGGAGCTGTTTTTT.

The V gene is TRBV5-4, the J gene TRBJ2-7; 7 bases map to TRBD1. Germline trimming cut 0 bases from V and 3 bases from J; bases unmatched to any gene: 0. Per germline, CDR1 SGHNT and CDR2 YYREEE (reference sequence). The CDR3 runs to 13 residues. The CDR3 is CASSLGTGYEQYF. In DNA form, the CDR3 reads TGTGCCAGCAGCTTGGGGACAGGCTACGAGCAGTACTTC.

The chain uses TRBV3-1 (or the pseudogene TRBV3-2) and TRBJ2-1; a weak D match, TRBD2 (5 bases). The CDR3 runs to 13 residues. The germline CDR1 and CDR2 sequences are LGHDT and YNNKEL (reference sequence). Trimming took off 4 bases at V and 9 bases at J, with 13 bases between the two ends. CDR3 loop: CASSPRLYLEQFF. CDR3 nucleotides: TGTGCCAGCAGCCCTAGACTATATCTTGAGCAGTTCTTC.